Following are 29 T cell receptor beta chains from one sample sequenced in a study of shared clonotypes between healthy human individuals. Sequencing used immunoSEQ multiplex PCR; TCRdb keeps in-frame clones, though not all of them. The sample holds about 960,000 clones; approximately 80% are singletons and the top ten take approximately 1.5%. Sequencing was performed on memory CD4+ T cells sorted from blood. Subset described: CD45RA-negative fraction. The origin of the receptors is a young man in good health.

To note about this clone: Additional DNA sequences in this sample encode the identical CDR3. V and J are TRBV5-1 and TRBJ2-2; 13 bases match TRBD2. The germline V gene has CDR1 SGHRS and CDR2 YFSETQ. The CDR3 is 15 residues long. The V gene end was trimmed by 6 bases and the J gene end by 5 bases; junction bases not matched to a gene: 4. This CDR3 is CASTGLAGVTGELFF. CDR3 nucleotides: TGCGCCAGCACCGGACTAGCGGGAGTTACCGGGGAGCTGTTTTTT. The variable domain in full, completed from reference TRBV5-1 and TRBJ2-2, reads KAGVTQTPRYLIKTRGQQVTLSCSPISGHRSVSWYQQTPGQGLQFLFEYFSETQRNKGNFPGRFSGRQFSNSRSEMNVSTLELGDSALYLCASTGLAGVTGELFFGEGSRLTVL.

This clone was recorded at least ten times. The chain uses TRBV7-8 and TRBJ2-7; 11 nucleotides align to TRBD2. Germline-derived CDR1 and CDR2 are SGHVS and FQNEAQ. This CDR3 contains 15 residues. Losses at the gene ends were 2 bases for V and 7 bases for J; bases not matched to a gene: 7. CDR3 nucleotide sequence: TGTGCCAGCAGCTTAATCTATTTAGCGGGAGGGGAGCAGTACTTC. Its translation: CASSLIYLAGGEQYF.

The V gene is TRBV18, the J gene TRBJ1-2; no clear D gene. Trimming pared 5 bases from V and 1 base from J, leaving 5 bases between. Germline V gene sequence: CDR1 KGHSH, CDR2 LQKENI. CDR3 length: 12 residues. CDR3 DNA: TGTGCCAGCTCAGCTAATAACTATGGCTACACCTTC. Protein: CASSANNYGYTF.

This clone has a handful of counts. The chain carries TRBV11-2 and TRBJ2-3, with 7 nucleotides matching TRBD2. Per the germline V gene, CDR1 is SGHAT and CDR2 is FQNNGV. The CDR3 is 13 residues long. Unmatched junction bases numbered 3, after V lost 1 base and J lost 8 bases. CDR3 in DNA: TGTGCCAGCAGCTTAGGAGTAGCGGGTACGCAGTATTTT. Encoded protein: CASSLGVAGTQYF.

This chain joins TRBV7-2 and TRBJ2-1; D call uncertain. V lost 1 base, J lost 0 bases, and 10 bases lay in between. The CDR3 is 16 residues long. CDR1 SGHTA and CDR2 FQGNSA come from the germline V gene. CDR3 nucleotides: TGTGCCAGCAGCTTAGTTCTACCGAACTCCTACAATGAGCAGTTCTTC. This gives the protein CASSLVLPNSYNEQFF. The full variable domain, rest sourced from reference TRBV7-2 and TRBJ2-1, is GAGVSQSPSNKVTEKGKDVELRCDPISGHTALYWYRQSLGQGLEFLIYFQGNSAPDKSGLPSDRFSAERTGGSVSTLTIQRTQQEDSAVYLCASSLVLPNSYNEQFFGPGTRLTVL.

This clone was seen repeatedly, ten times or more. The gene calls are TRBV6-1 and TRBJ1-1, with 7 bases matching TRBD1. V was pared by 3 bases and J by 4 bases, with 5 bases of the junction left unmatched. CDR1 is MNHNS, CDR2 SASEGT, per germline. This CDR3 has 14 amino acids. The CDR3 here is CASSDNRGFTEAFF. CDR3 nucleotide sequence: TGTGCCAGCAGTGACAACAGGGGATTCACTGAAGCTTTCTTT.

This clone has a single count. The chain employs TRBV6-1 and TRBJ1-2; the D gene is possibly TRBD1 (5 bases). This CDR3 spans 14 amino acids. The germline V gene has CDR1 MNHNS and CDR2 SASEGT. V shed 2 bases and J shed 8 bases, with 15 bases lying between them. The CDR3 sequence is CASSESRGLLGYTF. In DNA form, the CDR3 reads TGTGCCAGCAGTGAATCTAGGGGTTTGTTGGGCTACACCTTC.

The chain uses TRBV28 and TRBJ1-2, with 10 bases that match TRBD1. The CDR3 extends over 15 amino acids. After removal of 5 bases from V and 6 bases from J, the junction contained 9 bases not matched to a gene. The V gene's germline CDR1 is MDHEN and CDR2 SYDVKM. The CDR3 here is CASSPHRTGGDGYTF. The CDR3 DNA follows: TGTGCCAGCAGTCCACACAGGACAGGGGGGGATGGCTACACCTTC.

This clone was counted many times. V gene TRBV28 combines with J gene TRBJ2-7; D is undetermined. The CDR3 has 12 amino acids. Germline CDR1 is MDHEN and CDR2 is SYDVKM. V lost 2 bases, J lost 6 bases, and 8 bases lay in between. CDR3 in DNA: TGTGCCAGCAGTTTAGAGTGGGGCGAGCAGTACTTC. It is translated as CASSLEWGEQYF.

This clone appeared a single time. The CDR3 region has the DNA TGTGCCAGCAGCCGACAGGGCTCGAAGGGGAACACTGAAGCTTTCTTT. Its protein is CASSRQGSKGNTEAFF. The chain joins TRBV27 to TRBJ1-1; 7 bases align to TRBD1. The J segment lost 1 base and the V segment lost 6 bases, leaving 11 bases of the junction unmatched. The V gene's germline CDR1 is MNHEY and CDR2 SMNVEV (reference sequence). The CDR3 is 16 residues long.

The chain combines TRBV28 with TRBJ2-5; D is unclear. V was pared by 6 bases and J by 5 bases, with 7 bases between. Looked up from germline, CDR1 is MDHEN and CDR2 is SYDVKM. The CDR3 consists of 11 residues. CDR3 residues: CASSVRETQYF. The CDR3 bases are TGTGCCAGCAGCGTGAGGGAGACCCAGTACTTC.

The chain employs TRBV7-2 and TRBJ2-7; perhaps TRBD1 as D (5 bases). V was trimmed by 2 bases and J by 4 bases, leaving 15 bases between them. In germline, CDR1 is SGHTA, CDR2 FQGNSA. This CDR3 is 15 amino acids long. Here the CDR3 DNA reads TGTGCCAGCAGCTTATCTACAGGCCTCGGGTACGAGCAGTACTTC. This gives the protein CASSLSTGLGYEQYF.

This sequence joins TRBV5-4 and TRBJ2-3, with TRBD2 identical over 7 bases. Germline loops: CDR1 SGHNT, CDR2 YYREEE (reference sequence). The CDR3 is 15 amino acids. V trimming: 3 bases; J trimming: 3 bases; junction bases outside the gene matches: 7. As DNA, the CDR3 is TGTGCCAGCAGCTCAGGACTAGTTGGGACAGATACGCAGTATTTT. Its translation is CASSSGLVGTDTQYF.

In the case of this clone: Other DNA sequences of this sample code for an identical CDR3. CDR3 amino acids: CASRRDSYEQYF. The CDR3 nucleotides read TGTGCCAGCAGAAGAGACAGCTACGAGCAGTACTTC. The chain recombines TRBV2 with TRBJ2-7, with D tentatively TRBD1 (5 bases). In germline, CDR1 is SNHLY, CDR2 FYNNEI. V lost 6 bases and J 3 bases, leaving 9 bases between the germline ends. This CDR3 has 12 amino acids. Complete variable domain (other parts from reference TRBV2 and TRBJ2-7): EPEVTQTPSHQVTQMGQEVILRCVPISNHLYFYWYRQILGQKVEFLVSFYNNEISEKSEIFDDQFSVERPDGSNFTLKIRSTKLEDSAMYFCASRRDSYEQYFGPGTRLTVT.

In its sample, this clone was seen once. V and J are TRBV7-9 and TRBJ2-7; D remains ambiguous. The germline V gene has CDR1 SEHNR and CDR2 FQNEAQ (reference sequence). V was shortened by 5 bases and J by 2 bases, with 7 bases between the two germline ends. This CDR3 spans 12 amino acids. The CDR3 DNA is TGTGCCAGCAGCGACATTGCCTACGAGCAGTACTTC. This sequence encodes CASSDIAYEQYF.

This rearrangement joins TRBV7-9 to TRBJ2-1; 8 bases are shared with TRBD2. Germline-derived CDR1 and CDR2 are SEHNR and FQNEAQ (reference sequence). The J segment lost 0 bases and the V segment lost 6 bases, leaving 10 bases of the junction unmatched. This CDR3 has 17 amino acids. CDR3 amino acids: CASRRGVGTSSYNEQFF. The CDR3 nucleotides read TGTGCCAGCAGACGTGGGGTCGGGACTAGCTCCTACAATGAGCAGTTCTTC.

This clone has more than one count but fewer than ten. The genes are TRBV7-2 and TRBJ2-7; D possibly matches TRBD1 or TRBD2 (5 bases each). Germline V CDR1 and CDR2: SGHTA, FQGNSA. This CDR3 has 15 residues. The germline V and J ends were trimmed by 3 bases and 4 bases, with 16 bases remaining between them. The CDR3, as DNA: TGTGCCAGCAGCTTGGCAAGCGGAGCAGGGTACGAGCAGTACTTC. It translates to CASSLASGAGYEQYF.

V is TRBV6-5 and J is TRBJ1-3; D remains ambiguous. The ends were cut back, 9 bases at V and 0 bases at J, with 9 bases in the middle. The CDR3 has 13 amino acids. The germline V gene has CDR1 MNHEY and CDR2 SVGAGI. The CDR3 region is CASTSFSGNTIYF. The CDR3 region has the DNA TGTGCCAGTACGTCCTTCTCTGGAAACACCATATATTTT.

The rearrangement links TRBV5-1 to TRBJ2-7, with 11 positions matching TRBD2. Looked up from germline, CDR1 is SGHRS and CDR2 is YFSETQ. V was clipped by 0 bases and J by 5 bases; unmatched bases: 4. The CDR3 covers 15 residues. The CDR3 nucleotides read TGCGCCAGCAGCTTGGAGGGACTAGCGGCCCACGAGCAGTACTTC. Protein product: CASSLEGLAAHEQYF.

The gene calls are TRBV9 and TRBJ2-7; TRBD2 matches at 10 bases. This CDR3 region has 15 residues. The J segment lost 6 bases and the V segment lost 3 bases, leaving 9 bases of the junction unmatched. Per the germline V gene, CDR1 is SGDLS and CDR2 is YYNGEE. This chain's CDR3 is CASSDKAGGPSEQYF. CDR3 sequence (DNA): TGTGCCAGCAGCGATAAAGCGGGAGGGCCCTCCGAGCAGTACTTC. Using reference TRBV9 and TRBJ2-7 for the parts outside the CDR3, the full variable domain is DSGVTQTPKHLITATGQRVTLRCSPRSGDLSVYWYQQSLDQGLQFLIQYYNGEERAKGNILERFSAQQFPDLHSELNLSSLELGDSALYFCASSDKAGGPSEQYFGPGTRLTVT.

This clone was detected a few times. Different DNA sequences within this sample yield the same CDR3. V gene TRBV30 combines with J gene TRBJ1-1; weak D call: TRBD1 (5 bases). This CDR3 is built from 12 residues. The germline V and J ends were trimmed by 3 bases and 0 bases, with 5 bases remaining between them. The germline V gene encodes CDR1 GTSNPN and CDR2 SVGIG (reference sequence). Here the CDR3 DNA reads TGTGCCTGGAGGGACATGAACACTGAAGCTTTCTTT. Amino acids: CAWRDMNTEAFF.

The chain employs TRBV27 and TRBJ1-2; a weak D match, TRBD1 (5 bases). Germline assignment: CDR1 MNHEY and CDR2 SMNVEV (reference sequence). Trimming cost V 3 bases and J 8 bases, with 16 bases left between them. The CDR3 is 14 residues long. The CDR3: CASSLGPLQRGYTF. CDR3 sequence (DNA): TGTGCCAGCAGTTTGGGACCTCTGCAGAGGGGCTACACCTTC.

The chain uses TRBV9 and TRBJ1-4; D is possibly TRBD1 (5 bases). The CDR3 runs 15 residues. CDR1 and CDR2 from the germline V gene are SGDLS and YYNGEE. Trimming cost V 2 bases and J 7 bases, with 15 bases left between them. The CDR3 DNA reads TGTGCCAGCAGCGTGGGGCCCTCGCCGGGTGAAAAACTGTTTTTT. Its protein is CASSVGPSPGEKLFF.

The J gene is TRBJ2-2, the V gene TRBV9; TRBD2 matches at 9 bases. After removal of 1 base from V and 4 bases from J, the junction contained 5 bases not matched to a gene. CDR1 SGDLS and CDR2 YYNGEE come from the germline V gene. This CDR3 has 16 residues. This CDR3 is CASSVSSGVFTGELFF. In DNA form, the CDR3 reads TGTGCCAGCAGCGTATCTAGCGGGGTATTCACCGGGGAGCTGTTTTTT.

The chain carries TRBV10-3 and TRBJ1-3, with no clear D. The CDR3 length is 13 residues. Germline V gene lookup returns CDR1 ENHRY and CDR2 SYGVKD. V lost 4 bases to trimming and J lost 4 bases, with 8 bases between them. The CDR3 sequence: CAISGLLGNTIYF. Written as DNA, the CDR3 is TGTGCCATCAGTGGACTTCTGGGAAACACCATATATTTT.

The table lists this clone with a few counts. The rearrangement joins TRBV11-2 to TRBJ2-3; D unclear. This CDR3 contains 15 residues. The germline V gene has CDR1 SGHAT and CDR2 FQNNGV. The V end was cut by 5 bases, the J end by 0 bases, with 12 bases between. The DNA for the CDR3 is TGTGCCAGCAGCCAGGCAGCAGTAAGCACAGATACGCAGTATTTT. Its translation: CASSQAAVSTDTQYF.

The chain joins TRBV30 to TRBJ1-2; possibly TRBD1 for D (6 bases). Germline lookup yields CDR1 GTSNPN and CDR2 SVGIG (reference sequence). Between the trimmed V and J ends, which lost 4 bases and 0 bases, there was a span of 21 bases. CDR3 length: 17 residues. The CDR3 coding sequence is TGTGCCTGGATTAGTAGTGCCCGACAGGCTTCTAACTATGGCTACACCTTC. It specifies CAWISSARQASNYGYTF.

J is TRBJ2-2 and V is TRBV11-2; perhaps TRBD1 as D (6 bases). The germline V gene has CDR1 SGHAT and CDR2 FQNNGV. V gave up 0 bases and J gave up 6 bases, with 8 bases separating them. This CDR3 comprises 14 residues. CDR3 sequence: CASSLERQAGELFF. The CDR3 bases are TGTGCCAGCAGCTTAGAGCGACAGGCCGGGGAGCTGTTTTTT.

This sequence joins TRBV5-1 and TRBJ2-2, with D unresolved. The germline CDR1 and CDR2 sequences are SGHRS and YFSETQ. With 1 base removed from V and 0 bases from J, the gap between germline ends came to 7 bases. This CDR3 comprises 15 residues. The CDR3 spells CASSLTRSNTGELFF. CDR3 DNA sequence: TGCGCCAGCAGCTTGACGCGGTCGAACACCGGGGAGCTGTTTTTT.